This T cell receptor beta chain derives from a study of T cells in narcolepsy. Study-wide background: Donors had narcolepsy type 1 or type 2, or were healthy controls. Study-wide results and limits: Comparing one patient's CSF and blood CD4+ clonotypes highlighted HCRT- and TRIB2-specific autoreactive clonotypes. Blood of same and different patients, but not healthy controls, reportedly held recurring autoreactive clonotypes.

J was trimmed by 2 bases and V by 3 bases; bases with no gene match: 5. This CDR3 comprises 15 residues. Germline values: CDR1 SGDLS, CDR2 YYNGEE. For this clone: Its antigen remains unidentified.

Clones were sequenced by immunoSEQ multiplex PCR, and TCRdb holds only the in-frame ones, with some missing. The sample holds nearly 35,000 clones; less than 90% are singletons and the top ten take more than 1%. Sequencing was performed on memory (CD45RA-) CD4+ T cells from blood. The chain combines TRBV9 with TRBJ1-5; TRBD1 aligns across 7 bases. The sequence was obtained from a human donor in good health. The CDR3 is CASSGQGSGNQPQHF. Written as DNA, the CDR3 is TGTGCCAGCAGCGGACAGGGATCTGGCAATCAGCCCCAGCATTTT.